The clone carrying this T cell receptor beta chain was observed a few times. These data belong to a study of blood T cell repertoires in COVID-19. The CDR3 runs to 13 residues. V lost 1 base and J 10 bases, leaving 13 bases between the germline ends. Per the germline V gene, CDR1 is LNHDA and CDR2 is SQIVND (reference sequence). Original methodology: Amplification with reference gene primers provided the estimates of nucleated cell counts. Profiled with immunoSEQ multiplex PCR; TCRdb holds only in-frame clones, not every one. The D gene and trimming were derived from the DNA, and the V and J assignments and clone size from that table. The sample shows a few hundred thousand clones, around 87% of them seen only once.

The source is a woman aged 50 to 60 with acute or convalescent COVID-19. Sequencing was performed on peripheral blood. The chain combines TRBV19 with TRBJ1-1, with D perhaps TRBD1 (6 bases). This CDR3 reads CASSIAGGAGAFF. CDR3 sequence (DNA): TGTGCCAGTAGTATAGCCGGGGGGGCTGGAGCTTTCTTT.